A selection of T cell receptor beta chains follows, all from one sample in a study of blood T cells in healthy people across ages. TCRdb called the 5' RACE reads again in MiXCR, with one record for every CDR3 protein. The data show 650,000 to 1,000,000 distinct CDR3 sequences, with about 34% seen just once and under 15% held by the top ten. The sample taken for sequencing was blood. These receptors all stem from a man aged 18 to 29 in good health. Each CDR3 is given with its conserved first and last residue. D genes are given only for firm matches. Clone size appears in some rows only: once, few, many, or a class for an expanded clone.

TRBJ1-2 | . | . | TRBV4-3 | CASSPGGVADYGYTF | TGCGCCAGCAGCCCTGGAGGGGTTGCTGACTATGGCTACACCTTC
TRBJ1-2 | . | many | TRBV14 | CASSQGTGPYGYTF | TGTGCCAGCAGCCAGGGCACAGGCCCCTATGGCTACACCTTC
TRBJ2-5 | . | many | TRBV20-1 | CSASGSPPQETQYF | TGCAGTGCTAGCGGCAGTCCACCCCAAGAGACCCAGTACTTC
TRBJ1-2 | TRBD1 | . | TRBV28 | CASNMIPGTGTYGYTF | TGTGCCAGCAATATGATTCCCGGGACAGGGACTTATGGCTACACCTTC
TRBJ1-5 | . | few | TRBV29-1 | CSVAWDGNQPQHF | TGCAGCGTTGCGTGGGACGGCAATCAGCCCCAGCATTTT
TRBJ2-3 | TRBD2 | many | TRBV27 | CASRISGSTTDTQYF | TGTGCCAGCAGGATTAGCGGGAGCACCACAGATACGCAGTATTTT
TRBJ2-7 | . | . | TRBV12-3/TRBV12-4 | CASAGRTGSYEQYF | TGTGCCAGCGCCGGGAGGACAGGGTCCTACGAGCAGTACTTC
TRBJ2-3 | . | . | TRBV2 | CASRATSRSNTDTQYF | TGTGCCAGCAGGGCCACTAGCCGCAGTAACACAGATACGCAGTATTTT
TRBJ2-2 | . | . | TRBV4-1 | CASSQLGEVTGELFF | TGCGCCAGCAGCCAACTGGGGGAAGTTACCGGGGAGCTGTTTTTT
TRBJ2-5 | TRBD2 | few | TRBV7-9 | CASSFIGSGALQETQYF | TGTGCCAGCAGCTTTATTGGTAGCGGGGCCCTGCAAGAGACCCAGTACTTC
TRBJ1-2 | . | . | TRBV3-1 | CASSQDLSTYGYTF | TGTGCCAGCAGCCAAGACCTCAGTACCTATGGCTACACCTTC
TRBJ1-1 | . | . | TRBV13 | CAGSLGHPRHMNTEAFF | TGTGCCGGCAGCCTTGGACACCCCCGACACATGAACACTGAAGCTTTCTTT
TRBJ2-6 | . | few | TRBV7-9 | CASSLVLSGANVLTF | TGTGCCAGCAGCTTAGTCCTCTCTGGGGCCAACGTCCTGACTTTC
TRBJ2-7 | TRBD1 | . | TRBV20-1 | CSAQTGGAYYEQYF | TGCAGTGCTCAGACAGGGGGCGCGTACTACGAGCAGTACTTC
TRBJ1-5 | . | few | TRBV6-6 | CASNRPDRRQPQHF | TGTGCCAGCAATCGTCCGGACAGACGTCAGCCCCAGCATTTT
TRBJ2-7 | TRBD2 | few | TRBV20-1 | CSARWGGNYEQYF | TGCAGTGCTAGGTGGGGGGGTAATTACGAGCAGTACTTC
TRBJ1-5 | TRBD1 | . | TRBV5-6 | CASSLFRQGARKPQHF | TGTGCCAGCAGCTTGTTTAGGCAGGGGGCGAGAAAGCCCCAGCATTTT
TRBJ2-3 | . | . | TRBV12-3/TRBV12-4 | CASSLRFSGGLVGADTQYF | TGTGCCAGCAGTTTAAGGTTTTCGGGCGGGCTAGTGGGAGCGGATACGCAGTATTTT
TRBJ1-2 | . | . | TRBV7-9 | CASSQGGGHGYTF | TGTGCCAGCTCCCAAGGTGGGGGCCATGGCTACACCTTC
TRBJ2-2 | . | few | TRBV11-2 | CASSLGRSNTGELFF | TGTGCCAGCAGCTTGGGGCGGTCGAACACCGGGGAGCTGTTTTTT
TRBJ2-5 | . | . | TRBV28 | CASLGPTPETQYF | TGTGCCAGCCTAGGCCCGACCCCGGAAACCCAGTACTTC
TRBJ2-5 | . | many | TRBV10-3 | CAGGNNEQYF | TGTGCCGGGGGTAATAATGAGCAGTACTTC
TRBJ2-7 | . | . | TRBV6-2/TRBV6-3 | CASRNGQFTSYEQYF | TGTGCCAGCAGGAACGGACAGTTTACCTCCTACGAGCAGTACTTC
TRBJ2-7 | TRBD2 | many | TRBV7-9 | CASSSERLADYEQYF | TGTGCCAGCAGCTCAGAAAGACTAGCGGATTACGAGCAGTACTTC
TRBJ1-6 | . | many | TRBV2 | CASSAPWDGRSNSPLHF | TGTGCCAGCAGTGCACCTTGGGACGGCCGAAGTAATTCACCCCTCCACTTT
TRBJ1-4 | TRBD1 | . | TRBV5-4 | CASSVDRNEKLFF | TGTGCCAGCAGCGTGGACAGGAATGAAAAACTGTTTTTT